This T cell receptor beta chain was sequenced during a study of cytomegalovirus exposure and HLA in healthy donors (TCRdb year 2017). Background on the whole study: According to an earlier analysis of 587 of the donors, some 180 million T cells yielded some 110 million unique TCR beta sequences and about 280 Gb of sequence data. Around 330 gigabases of sequencing data and 70 million to 100 million unique TCR sequences made up an early release that covered 500 to 700 HLA-typed donors. Of the roughly 400 genotyped donors, around 81% fell in the genetic ancestry cluster associated with self-reported Caucasian donors. The study aimed to test whether signatures of past pathogen exposure could be identified by cataloging public T cell receptors. Using immunosequencing, the study profiled T cell repertoires from around 670 subjects and related those repertoires to cytomegalovirus serostatus. Besides the first cohort of hundreds of subjects, a separate validation cohort made up of 120 or so different subjects was used. To predict cytomegalovirus infection status, the study combined high-throughput TCR immunosequencing, statistical association of individual TCRs with disease status, and machine learning. A later analysis re-analyzed previously published TCR beta repertoires from 666 donors and added high-resolution HLA genotyping to study TCR occurrence patterns. Rather than using new phenotypic data, the later analysis identified candidate immune exposures from TCR beta sequences and from how often those sequences occurred across donors. To decide whether each TCR beta V gene segment behaved as functional or pseudogenic, an earlier analysis of approximately 590 of the donors relied on high-throughput TCR beta sequencing. Alongside the repertoire data, information on donor age, sex, ethnicity and CMV serostatus was compiled. A later genetic analysis used genome-wide SNP genotypes for about 65% of the roughly 700 donors, treating that subset as a discovery cohort. All discovery cohort repertoires had been generated on a single sequencing platform. HLA typing included class I and class II loci at four-digit resolution. Typing coverage differed by locus: A, B, C, DRB1 and DQB1 were typed in roughly 620-640 donors, DQA1 in about 550, DPA1 in nearly 610, and DPB1 in about 450. Four to six DR-DQ haplotypes were handled as single units for association and clustering because linkage in the cohort was strong. On average, roughly 240,000 unique TCR beta nucleotide sequences were sequenced per donor among 350 to 400 genotyped donors of the cohort, with about 17% of those sequences being non-productive.

The cysteine opens and the phenylalanine closes a CDR3 of 15 amino acids. Just CDR3 DNA is preserved here, 45 bases in frame from base 1. The CDR1 and CDR2 encoded by the germline V gene are MNHNS and SASEGT. Relative to germline, V is missing 2 bases and J is missing 2 bases, with 5 bases of the junction outside any gene match. The cohort consisted of 650 to 700 healthy bone marrow donors. Cohort members were all nominally healthy when sampled, although unrecorded immune exposures were likely present. The donor was CMV seropositive and belonged to the group of 250 to 300 seropositive cohort members. Each donor provided a peripheral blood sample, and peripheral blood mononuclear cells were used for TCR beta sequencing. Genomic DNA extraction from the blood cell samples was performed with the Qiagen DNeasy Blood Extraction Kit. Summary of the overall study and its limitations: A later analysis associated about 18,000 TCR beta sequences with specific HLA alleles at a false discovery rate of 0.05. CMV serostatus was the only immune exposure information available for the cohort. In vitro tests confirmed that a few of the cytomegalovirus-associated TCR beta chains recognize cytomegalovirus antigens. Broadly in line with IMGT annotations, most TCR beta V segments showed up in productive rearrangements about 87% or about 30% of the time in an earlier analysis of under 700 of the donors. A cluster of highly shared sequence variants was judged likely to be a technical artifact of the sequencing pipeline. This cohort had only TCR beta chains sequenced, and the lack of alpha or paired-chain data limited which features could be detected. Because HLA typing was unavailable for some donors at each locus, only the typed subset was used in association tests. A total of 150 to 200 TCR beta chains were listed by the study as associated with cytomegalovirus. Most TCR sequences were seen in very few donors, while some public TCRs were found in many individuals. Some IMGT-functional V segments, including TRBV6-2 and TRBV6-3, could not be told apart with the 87-base-pair reads, so those segments were excluded. A later genetic analysis reported fewer N-insertions in productive TCRs among donors in an Asian-associated ancestry cluster than the roughly 720-donor mean. Because counts were too low, roughly 17 rarely observed V segments, including chromosome 9 orphons, were left out of the earlier analysis of 500 to 650 of the donors. According to a later analysis, TCR association rates differed among HLA loci, with DRB1 alleles showing the most associated TCRs and HLA-C alleles showing the fewest. Correlated functional status among segregating V segments might be attributable to linkage disequilibrium, but an unknown experimental factor could not be ruled out. A further reported finding was that TCR beta sequences accurately predicted the HLA-A and HLA-B alleles for most subjects in the first cohort. V-gene and J-gene trimming of TCR beta chains was associated with a missense DCLRE1C variant in a later genetic analysis, and the association was replicated in an independent cohort. According to the authors, the approach could potentially be generalized to other disease states and immunological phenotypes. A later analysis found that most CMV-associated TCR beta chains appeared HLA-restricted, with HLA associations seemingly driven largely by CMV exposure. A later analysis reported that several top co-occurrence clusters appeared linked to parvovirus B19, influenza, CMV and Epstein-Barr virus. The presence/absence analyses assumed that sequencing depth was roughly uniform across donors, and that assumption may not be true. The classifier was reported to diagnose cytomegalovirus status with high specificity and sensitivity in both the original cohort and the validation cohort. Strong co-occurrence of HLA alleles, especially DR and DQ, made assigning TCR associations to individual alleles difficult. Compared with equally common non-associated chains, HLA-associated TCR beta chains in a later analysis were more clonally expanded and had lower generation probabilities.

Library preparation employed the immunoSEQ multiplex PCR assay. A mixture of 60 forward primers for TCR Vbeta segments and 13 reverse primers for TCR Jbeta segments was used in the multiplex PCR. The CDR3 region of rearranged TCR beta genes was amplified from genomic DNA with a multiplex PCR assay. Amplified TCR beta libraries were sequenced as 87-base-pair reads on the Illumina HiSeq System. In the source study's methods: In a later analysis, tens of millions of unique TCR beta chains were counted across the 666 repertoires, and roughly 10 million of these chains were shared by at least two donors. To remove PCR and sequencing errors, raw reads were error-corrected and collapsed into unique sequences using a nearest-neighbor algorithm that merged closely related sequences. CDR3 sequences were aligned to IMGT reference sequences to assign V, D and J gene segments. For a sequence to be retained, at least a six-nucleotide match to both a V gene segment and a J gene segment was required. Rearrangements were classified as productive when the CDR3 lacked stop codons and remained in frame with V and J, and all other rearrangements were classified as non-productive. CDR3 was defined by IMGT convention, running from the second conserved V-encoded cysteine to the conserved J-encoded phenylalanine. In an earlier analysis of roughly 610 of the donors, sequences lacking an unambiguous match to a single V gene segment were excluded. An earlier analysis of several hundred of the donors called V segments functional above 56.7% productive rearrangements and segregating when the between-donor standard deviation exceeded 5%. A statistical classification framework was built for diagnosing cytomegalovirus status from the catalog of TCR beta chain sequences. In a later analysis, TCR nucleotide sequences were compared against IMGT/GENE-DB human TR gene sequences so that V and J genes could be assigned. The TCRdist pipeline was used in a later analysis to assign CDR3 sequences and most-parsimonious VDJ recombination scenarios. In a later analysis, every TCR beta chain was defined by the combination of its CDR3 amino acid sequence and its V-gene family, and reads without a unique V-gene family were dropped. To address suspected cross-contamination and a sequencing artifact, a later analysis removed roughly 580 highly shared, low-generation-probability nucleotide sequences. For each public chain, a later analysis derived a clonal expansion index from normalized ranks of inferred template counts within each repertoire. A later analysis computed generation probabilities with a VDJ recombination model fitted to out-of-frame rearrangements, and checked the results against IGoR. In a later analysis, TCR-TCR, TCR-HLA and TCR-CMV co-occurrence was scored with hypergeometric tests, and a repertoire-size bias correction was applied to TCR pairs. To estimate false discovery rates, a later analysis permuted the HLA or CMV assignments 20 times. In a later analysis, co-occurring TCRs were grouped with DBSCAN, and TCRdist sequence similarity was added when clustering was performed within HLA-allele-positive subsets. For co-occurrence clustering, repertoires with fewer than 30,000 or more than 120,000 public chains were excluded, along with five repertoires with anomalous nucleotide sharing. TCRdb stores this immuneACCESS table with in-frame sequences only. Part of the clones is absent; in the studies checked, under half of the shortfall reflects unresolved V genes, and no reason is known for the rest. Clonal size and the V and J genes are those of that table, whereas D and trimming came from the DNA. The sample profile shows about 90,000 clones; roughly 80% of them were found once. 3.5% to 5.5% of the sample is held by the ten biggest clonotypes.

Concerning this clone: Its antigen specificity is not known. No base quality values were provided; no much bigger clone lies one nucleotide off.

What was sequenced was PBMCs. The sequence came from a woman between 40 and 50 years old in good health and CMV-seropositive. The chain was built from TRBV6-1 and TRBJ2-7, and 8 bases in between align with TRBD2. The CDR3: CASSEFSGEPYEQYF. The bases are TGTGCCAGCAGTGAATTTAGCGGGGAACCCTACGAGCAGTACTTC.